One sample yielded the 18 T cell receptor beta chains listed below, sequenced in a study of T cell changes during pregnancy in multiple sclerosis (dated by TCRdb to between 2017 and 2020). The library was made by the immunoSEQ multiplex PCR assay. Drawn from immuneACCESS, this table holds only the in-frame rearrangements with V and J called that TCRdb kept. Clones are partly lost; checked studies trace under half to an unresolved V gene and leave the rest unexplained. This sample has roughly 49,000 clones in its table, and roughly 92% of those were observed once. The ten largest clones take up 0.37% of the sample. Source: CD4+ T cells from peripheral blood mononuclear cells, taken in the second trimester of pregnancy. The source is a female donor in good health, enrolled as a control in a pregnancy study.

The CDR3 coding sequence is TGTGCCAGCAGCTCGCCCGGGGGGGGAAACACCATATATTTT. This codes for CASSSPGGGNTIYF. The V and J genes are TRBV5-6 and TRBJ1-3; maybe TRBD1 (5 bases). V gave up 3 bases and J gave up 4 bases, with 11 bases separating them. The germline gives CDR1 SGHDT, CDR2 YYEEEE. The CDR3 length is 14 residues.

DNA for the CDR3: TGCGCCAGCAGCTTGGGGGCAGCCTATGGCTACACCTTC. This gives the protein CASSLGAAYGYTF. This chain joins TRBV5-1 and TRBJ1-2; D gene ambiguous. The length of the CDR3 is 13 residues. The V gene lost 0 bases and the J gene lost 4 bases, with 7 bases spanning the gap. Germline assignment: CDR1 SGHRS and CDR2 YFSETQ.

The chain is built from TRBV6-5 and TRBJ1-1; D is perhaps TRBD1 (5 bases). With 6 bases removed from V and 5 bases from J, the gap between germline ends came to 19 bases. CDR1 and CDR2 (germline): MNHEY, SVGAGI. This CDR3 has 15 residues. This chain's CDR3 is CASRRRGGEGTEAFF. In DNA form, the CDR3 reads TGTGCCAGCAGAAGACGGGGGGGAGAGGGGACTGAAGCTTTCTTT.

J is TRBJ1-5 and V is TRBV18, with D maybe TRBD1 (5 bases). There are 16 residues in the CDR3. V lost 3 bases, J lost 3 bases, and 15 bases lay in between. CDR1 and CDR2 (germline): KGHSH, LQKENI. CDR3 sequence reads: CASSPGGRNDNQPQHF. The CDR3 coding sequence is TGTGCCAGCTCACCCGGGGGGAGGAATGACAATCAGCCCCAGCATTTT.

The gene calls are TRBV5-5 and TRBJ2-2; D unclear. The CDR3 covers 16 residues. V was pared by 5 bases and J by 4 bases, with 18 bases between. Per the germline V gene, CDR1 is SGHKS and CDR2 is YYEKEE (reference sequence). This CDR3 reads CASSSPPARATGELFF. In DNA, the CDR3 is TGTGCCAGCAGTTCGCCGCCTGCGCGTGCCACCGGGGAGCTGTTTTTT.

This clone was picked up one time. The genes are TRBV27 and TRBJ1-6; D is uncertain. Trimming removed 0 bases from V and 17 bases from J, with 14 bases in between. The CDR3 is 13 residues long. CDR1 is MNHEY, CDR2 SMNVEV, per germline (reference sequence). DNA for the CDR3: TGTGCCAGCAGTTTATCGAGGGCAGTTGGGATCCACTTT. It translates to CASSLSRAVGIHF.

J is TRBJ1-5 and V is TRBV19; D is perhaps TRBD1 (5 bases). CDR3 length equals 15 residues. Germline V gene lookup returns CDR1 LNHDA and CDR2 SQIVND (reference sequence). The V end lost 8 bases, the J end lost 6 bases, and 20 bases lay between the germline ends. CDR3 sequence: CASAGTPRGTQPQHF. The CDR3 coding sequence is TGTGCCAGTGCCGGGACGCCCCGGGGGACTCAGCCCCAGCATTTT. Full variable domain (rest looked up from reference TRBV19 and TRBJ1-5): DGGITQSPKYLFRKEGQNVTLSCEQNLNHDAMYWYRQDPGQGLRLIYYSQIVNDFQKGDIAEGYSVSREKKESFPLTVTSAQKNPTAFYLCASAGTPRGTQPQHFGDGTRLSIL.

The chain uses TRBV10-2 and TRBJ2-7; 11 bases are shared with TRBD2. Germline V gene data show CDR1 as WSHSY and CDR2 as SAAADI. The CDR3 is 16 residues long. With V trimmed by 3 bases and J by 0 bases, 4 bases remained unmatched. The chain's CDR3 is CASSDRLAGFSYEQYF. The CDR3 DNA reads TGCGCCAGCAGTGACCGACTAGCGGGGTTCTCCTACGAGCAGTACTTC.

The chain is built from TRBV5-1 and TRBJ2-1; a weak D match, TRBD2 (6 bases). The CDR3 is 18 residues long. CDR1 SGHRS and CDR2 YFSETQ come from the germline V gene. Trimming took 0 bases from V and 12 from J, leaving 28 bases between them. The CDR3 loop is CASSLGPGTSGSVEGQFF. CDR3 in DNA: TGCGCCAGCAGCTTGGGGCCCGGGACCTCAGGCAGCGTGGAGGGGCAGTTCTTC.

This clone was counted a single time. The gene calls are TRBV7-2 and TRBJ1-2, with 7 nucleotides matching TRBD1. J lost 7 bases, V lost 5 bases, and 7 bases had no gene match. This CDR3 spans 13 amino acids. Germline values: CDR1 SGHTA, CDR2 FQGNSA. The CDR3 is CASSSRGKGGYTF. In DNA, the CDR3 is TGTGCCAGCAGCAGCAGGGGGAAAGGTGGCTACACCTTC.

The rearrangement uses TRBV7-3 and TRBJ1-6, with 7 bases identical to TRBD1. The junction had 4 bases not matched to a gene; V was cut back by 5 bases and J by 6 bases. In germline, CDR1 is SGHTA, CDR2 FQGTGA. The CDR3 has 14 amino acids. The CDR3 coding sequence is TGTGCCAGCAGCAATCGGGACAGTAATTCACCCCTCCACTTT. It specifies CASSNRDSNSPLHF.

The chain is built from TRBV7-2 and TRBJ1-4, with 7 bases lining up with TRBD1. This CDR3 has 14 residues. V trimming: 1 base; J trimming: 14 bases; junction bases outside the gene matches: 10. CDR1 is SGHTA and CDR2 is FQGNSA in the germline V gene. CDR3 protein: CASSLVGQSTWLFF. CDR3 sequence (DNA): TGTGCCAGCAGCTTAGTGGGACAGTCTACCTGGCTGTTTTTT.

J is TRBJ2-7 and V is TRBV5-4, with TRBD1 matching over 10 bases. Germline values: CDR1 SGHNT, CDR2 YYREEE (reference sequence). V lost 2 bases, J lost 4 bases, and 3 bases stayed unmatched. This CDR3 spans 14 amino acids. The CDR3 coding sequence is TGTGCCAGCAGCTTTGGGGACAGGGGTTACGAGCAGTACTTC. It specifies CASSFGDRGYEQYF.

This chain uses TRBV11-2 with TRBJ1-4, with a weak D call TRBD1 (5 bases). The CDR3 covers 17 residues. The V end was cut by 5 bases, the J end by 6 bases, with 22 bases between. Germline CDR1 is SGHAT and CDR2 is FQNNGV. DNA for the CDR3: TGTGCCAGCAGCCGATTCCCCGGAAGGGGAGGTTATGAAAAACTGTTTTTT. Translating gives CASSRFPGRGGYEKLFF.

The J gene is TRBJ2-7, the V gene TRBV30; D not resolved. Germline V gene data show CDR1 as GTSNPN and CDR2 as SVGIG (reference sequence). V was trimmed by 1 base and J by 4 bases, leaving 11 bases between them. The CDR3 sequence is 13 residues long. As DNA, the CDR3 is TGTGCCTGGAGTGGTGAGAGAAGTTACGAGCAGTACTTC. This translates into CAWSGERSYEQYF.

This sequence joins TRBV6-5 and TRBJ1-1, with TRBD1 as a possible D gene (5 bases). Germline CDR1 is MNHEY and CDR2 is SVGAGI. V was clipped by 5 bases and J by 7 bases, with 14 bases between them. The CDR3 runs to 13 residues. The CDR3 reads CASSPARQHEAFF. The DNA of the CDR3 is TGTGCCAGCAGTCCCGCGCGACAGCATGAAGCTTTCTTT.

The genes are TRBV2 and TRBJ1-1; 7 bases match TRBD1. In germline, CDR1 is SNHLY, CDR2 FYNNEI. The trim removed 6 bases at V and 1 base at J, leaving 20 bases unmatched. This CDR3 is 19 amino acids long. CDR3 amino acids: CASRGDSYFYAFANTEAFF. The CDR3 DNA is TGTGCCAGCAGGGGGGACAGTTATTTTTACGCCTTTGCGAACACTGAAGCTTTCTTT.

V is TRBV4-3 and J is TRBJ2-2; D uncertain. Germline V CDR1 and CDR2: LGHNA, YSLEER. The CDR3 is 13 residues long. V lost 1 base, J lost 4 bases, and 4 bases lay in between. Written as DNA, the CDR3 is TGCGCCAGCAGCCAAGTTAGCACCGGGGAGCTGTTTTTT. It codes for CASSQVSTGELFF.